The 5 T cell receptor beta chains in this list originate from one sample, sequenced in a study of identical twins. TCRdb recomputed calls from the 5' RACE reads with MiXCR, one row per CDR3 protein. The sample records about 460,000 distinct CDR3 sequences, about 14% being singletons. This sample also appeared in a second study, on yellow fever vaccine responses in identical twins.

Material for sequencing was CD4+ T cells sorted from blood. The receptors shown here come from a woman aged 18-29 years in good health.

This clonotype was recorded at least ten times. The genes are TRBV12-3 or TRBV12-4 and TRBJ1-2; 8 nucleotides agree with TRBD1. The CDR3 totals 14 residues. Germline trimming cut 7 bases from V and 8 bases from J; bases unmatched to any gene: 12. CDR3 DNA sequence: TGTGCCAGCACTAGGGGTACAGGGGGTGACGGCTACACCTTC. It yields the protein CASTRGTGGDGYTF.

The chain uses TRBV20-1 and TRBJ2-2, with D possibly matching TRBD2 (6 bases). Trimming stripped 7 bases from V and 8 bases from J, with 17 bases between. The germline gives CDR1 DFQATT, CDR2 SNEGSKA (reference sequence). The CDR3 has 13 residues. The CDR3 nucleotides read TGCAGTGTTTTCGATGGGGGGAGAGGGGAGCTGTTTTTT. Translated, it gives CSVFDGGRGELFF.

This sequence joins TRBV24-1 and TRBJ1-2; a weak D match, TRBD1 (5 bases). Germline V gene lookup returns CDR1 KGHDR and CDR2 SFDVKD. Trimming removed 5 bases at V and 7 bases at J, with 13 bases between. The CDR3 is made up of 13 amino acids. The DNA of the CDR3 is TGTGCCACCAGTGCCGGGGACGTATCTGGCTACACCTTC. Translation: CATSAGDVSGYTF.

Only a few counts were recorded for this clonotype. The CDR3 nucleotides are TGTGCCAGCAGCTTGGCCAGCGGGACATCCTACGAGCAGTACTTC. Translation: CASSLASGTSYEQYF. This chain links TRBV5-5 with TRBJ2-7; D is perhaps TRBD2 (7 bases). The ends were cut back, 0 bases at V and 1 base at J, with 11 bases in the middle. CDR1 is SGHKS, CDR2 YYEKEE, per germline (reference sequence). The CDR3 runs 15 residues.

CDR3 in amino acids: CSAHSLGNTGELFF. The CDR3 coding sequence is TGCAGTGCTCACAGCCTGGGGAACACCGGGGAGCTGTTTTTT. This rearrangement joins TRBV20-1 to TRBJ2-2; no reliable D call. V was trimmed by 5 bases and J by 1 base, leaving 11 bases between them. The length of the CDR3 is 14 residues. Germline CDR1 DFQATT, CDR2 SNEGSKA (reference sequence).